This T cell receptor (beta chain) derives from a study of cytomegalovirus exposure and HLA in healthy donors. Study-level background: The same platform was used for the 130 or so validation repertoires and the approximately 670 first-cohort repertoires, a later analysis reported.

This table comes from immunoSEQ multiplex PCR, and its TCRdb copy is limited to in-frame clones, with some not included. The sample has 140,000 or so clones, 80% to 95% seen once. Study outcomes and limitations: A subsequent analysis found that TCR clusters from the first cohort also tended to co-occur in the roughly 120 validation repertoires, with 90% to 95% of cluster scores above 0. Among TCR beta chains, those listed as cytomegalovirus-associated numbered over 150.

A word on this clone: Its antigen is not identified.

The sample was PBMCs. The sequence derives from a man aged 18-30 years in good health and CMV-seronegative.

The DNA of the CDR3 is TGTGCCAGCAGCAAGGAAAGAGGGCCCCAGCATTTT. It specifies CASSKERGPQHF. The chain couples TRBV21-1 to TRBJ1-5. TRBV21-1 is marked as a pseudogene. The CDR3 is made up of 12 amino acids.